Below are 5 T cell receptor beta chains sequenced from a single sample in a study of early stage breast cancer tumors. Clones were read by immunoSEQ multiplex PCR, and TCRdb kept only the in-frame ones, dropping some. The sample carries 69,000 or so clones, approximately 84% recorded once. Sequenced input: blood. These receptors were collected from a person aged 40-50 years with breast cancer.

The J gene is TRBJ2-7, the V gene TRBV28; no definite D call. Between the trimmed V and J ends, which lost 5 bases and 3 bases, there was a span of 8 bases. CDR1 and CDR2 (germline): MDHEN, SYDVKM. CDR3 length: 12 amino acids. The CDR3 DNA reads TGTGCCAGCAGTCCCCAGATCTACGAGCAGTACTTC. Its translation is CASSPQIYEQYF.

The chain couples TRBV18 to TRBJ1-4; D remains unclear. V gave up 3 bases and J gave up 4 bases, with 9 bases separating them. The CDR3 is 14 amino acids. CDR1 and CDR2 (germline): KGHSH, LQKENI. The CDR3 DNA is TGTGCCAGCTCACCCGGAAGGCTTAATGAAAAACTGTTTTTT. Encoded protein: CASSPGRLNEKLFF.

The chain uses TRBV4-1 and TRBJ2-2, with 9 bases identical to TRBD2. V lost 8 bases and J lost 1; bases outside the gene matches: 20. CDR1 is MGHRA and CDR2 is YSYEKL in the germline V gene. The CDR3 is 20 residues long. The CDR3 protein is CASHPGPGASGRLNTGELFF. The CDR3 nucleotides are TGCGCCAGCCACCCTGGCCCAGGGGCCAGCGGGAGGTTGAACACCGGGGAGCTGTTTTTT.

CDR3 sequence reads: CASSEYYEQFF. The CDR3 DNA is TGTGCCAGCAGTGAATATTACGAGCAGTTCTTC. The chain is built from TRBV25-1 and TRBJ2-1; no clear D. V lost 0 bases to trimming and J lost 10 bases, with 4 bases between them. The CDR3 runs to 11 residues. Germline V gene data show CDR1 as MGHDK and CDR2 as SYGVNS.

The chain employs TRBV7-9 and TRBJ1-1; D gene ambiguous. Looked up from germline, CDR1 is SEHNR and CDR2 is FQNEAQ (reference sequence). CDR3 size: 13 residues. V was pared by 1 base and J by 3 bases, with 6 bases between. CDR3 in DNA: TGTGCCAGCAGCTTAGTCAGCGACACTGAAGCTTTCTTT. Translating gives CASSLVSDTEAFF.